This T cell receptor beta chain was found in a study of blood T cell repertoires in COVID-19 (dated by TCRdb to about 2020). Describing the broader study: Samples covering the acute and convalescent phases of COVID-19 were provided by collaborators in the United States, Italy and Spain. The material from the prospective study consisted of cDNA or gDNA derived from T cells, B-cell-depleted T cells, or PBMCs. The dataset comprised deeply sampled blood TCRbeta repertoires from subjects exposed to, actively infected with, or recovered from COVID-19. The repertoires were made available in a free public database intended to serve as a resource for research on the immune response to SARS-CoV-2. The samples were drawn from two sources: the first 160 participants of the ongoing ImmuneRACE study, and about 1,300 subjects contributed by 6 global collaborators. Sample metadata almost always included a de-identified subject ID, COVID-19 status, age in years and sex. Where HLA class I and class II types were available, the types were taken from metadata supplied by the sample provider, not from assay-based typing.

Summary of the overall study and its limitations: Clinical and demographic metadata were provided uncurated, with the amount varying by source and participant.

The CDR3 runs 15 amino acids, cysteine and phenylalanine included. The CDR3 DNA has 45 bases and is translated from base 1. Unmatched junction bases come to 7, with V trimmed by 4 bases and J by 3 bases. CDR1 and CDR2 are drawn from the germline V gene: SGHRS, YFSETQ. TCRbeta CDR3 regions were amplified from genomic DNA by means of the immunoSEQ Assay, a bias-controlled multiplex PCR. For the original study's pipeline: Nucleated cell counts per sample were estimated from amplification of reference gene primers within the assay. To quantify the absolute abundance of each unique TCRbeta CDR3 rearrangement, sequence reads were collapsed and filtered. For each sample, productive Simpson clonality was calculated as the square root of Simpson's diversity index over productive rearrangements. This is the immuneACCESS table as TCRdb keeps it, with only in-frame sequences that have V and J called. A part of the clones is gone; compared with another copy, unresolved V genes explain less than half, and the rest is unexplained. The V and J calls and the clone size are those of that table, but D and trimming were determined from the DNA. The sample table lists around 84,000 clones, just under 80% of them with a count of one. The ten top clones hold roughly 36% of the sample.

Points on this clone: The specificity of this receptor is unknown. No qualities accompany the bases; no much larger clone lies one base away.

In Seattle, one collaborating source enrolled patients while the infection was active and tracked those patients longitudinally over the course of disease. Collaborating institutions collected whole blood in K2EDTA tubes following their own protocols. For TCRbeta analysis, collaborators shipped samples as frozen whole blood, isolated PBMCs, or DNA extracted from either of those sample types. This receptor was obtained from a man aged 55 to 70 with COVID-19, enrolled during active disease. Input material: peripheral blood. The rearranged segments are TRBV5-1 and TRBJ2-7, with 10 middle bases fitting TRBD1. The CDR3 sequence is CASSDPRDRGYEQYF. The nucleotide sequence is TGCGCCAGCAGCGACCCGCGGGACAGGGGCTACGAGCAGTACTTC.